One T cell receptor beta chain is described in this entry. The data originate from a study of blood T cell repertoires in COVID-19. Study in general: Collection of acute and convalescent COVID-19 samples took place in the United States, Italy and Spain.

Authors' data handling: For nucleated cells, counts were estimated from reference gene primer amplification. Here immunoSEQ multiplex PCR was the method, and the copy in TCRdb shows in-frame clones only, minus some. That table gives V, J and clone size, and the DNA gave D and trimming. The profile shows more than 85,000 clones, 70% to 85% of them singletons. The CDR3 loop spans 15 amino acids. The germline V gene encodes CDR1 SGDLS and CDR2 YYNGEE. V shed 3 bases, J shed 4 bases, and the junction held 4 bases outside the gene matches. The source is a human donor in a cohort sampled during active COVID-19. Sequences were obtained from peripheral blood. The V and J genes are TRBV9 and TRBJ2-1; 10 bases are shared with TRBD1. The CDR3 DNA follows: TGTGCCAGCAGCGCTGGGACAGGGGATTACAATGAGCAGTTCTTC. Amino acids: CASSAGTGDYNEQFF. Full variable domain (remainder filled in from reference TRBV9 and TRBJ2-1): DSGVTQTPKHLITATGQRVTLRCSPRSGDLSVYWYQQSLDQGLQFLIQYYNGEERAKGNILERFSAQQFPDLHSELNLSSLELGDSALYFCASSAGTGDYNEQFFGPGTRLTVL.